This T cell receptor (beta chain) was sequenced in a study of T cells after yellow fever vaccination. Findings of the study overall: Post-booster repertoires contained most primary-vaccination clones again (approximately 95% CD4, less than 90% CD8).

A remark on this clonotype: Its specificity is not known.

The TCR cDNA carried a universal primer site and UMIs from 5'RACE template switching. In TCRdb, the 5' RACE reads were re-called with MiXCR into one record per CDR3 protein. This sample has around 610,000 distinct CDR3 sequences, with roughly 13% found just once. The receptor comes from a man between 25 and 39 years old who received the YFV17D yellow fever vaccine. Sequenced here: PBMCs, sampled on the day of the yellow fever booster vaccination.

The CDR3 coding sequence is TGTGCCAGCAGTTTATCCTTCAGGGGGCCGTATGAAGCTTTCTTT. Translated, it gives CASSLSFRGPYEAFF. The chain links TRBV27 to TRBJ1-1; 8 nucleotides agree with TRBD1. V was clipped by 0 bases and J by 7 bases; unmatched bases: 7. In germline, CDR1 is MNHEY, CDR2 SMNVEV (reference sequence). The CDR3 totals 15 residues.